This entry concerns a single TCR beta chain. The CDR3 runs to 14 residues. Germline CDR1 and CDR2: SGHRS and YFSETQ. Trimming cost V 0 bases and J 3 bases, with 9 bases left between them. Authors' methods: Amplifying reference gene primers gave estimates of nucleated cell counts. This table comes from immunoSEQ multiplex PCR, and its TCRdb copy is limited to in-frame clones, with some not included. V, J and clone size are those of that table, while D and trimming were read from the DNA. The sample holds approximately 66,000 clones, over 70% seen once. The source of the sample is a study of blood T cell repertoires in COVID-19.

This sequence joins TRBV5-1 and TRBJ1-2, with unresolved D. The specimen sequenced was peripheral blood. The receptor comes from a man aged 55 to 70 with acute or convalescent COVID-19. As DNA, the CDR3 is TGCGCCAGCAGCTTGGGTAACAGCTACTATGGCTACACCTTC. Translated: CASSLGNSYYGYTF.